The 11 T cell receptor beta chains in this list originate from one sample, sequenced in a study of blood T cells in healthy people across ages. Combining a sample-barcoded 5' primer with a J-beta primer mix, a second PCR ran for about 6 to 12 cycles. MiXCR, applied by TCRdb to the 5' RACE reads, yields one record per CDR3 protein. The sample consists of more than 900,000 distinct CDR3 sequences, around 27% of them appearing once. These data were likewise used in another study, on T cells of mothers and their children.

What was sequenced was blood. The receptors were gathered from a girl aged 2-9 years in good health.

The chain uses TRBV20-1 and TRBJ2-2; no definite D call. Per the germline V gene, CDR1 is DFQATT and CDR2 is SNEGSKA (reference sequence). The V gene lost 0 bases and the J gene lost 0 bases, with 11 bases spanning the gap. The CDR3 is 16 amino acids. The CDR3 nucleotides read TGCAGTGCTAGAGATTATGGCGAGGCGAACACCGGGGAGCTGTTTTTT. Protein product: CSARDYGEANTGELFF.

This chain joins TRBV6-1 and TRBJ1-5; perhaps TRBD1 as D (5 bases). Germline values: CDR1 MNHNS, CDR2 SASEGT. V was clipped by 4 bases and J by 6 bases, with 13 bases between them. The CDR3 is 14 amino acids. CDR3 sequence (DNA): TGTGCCAGCAGTGTCTGGGGCAACGGTCAGCCCCAGCATTTT. It translates to CASSVWGNGQPQHF.

This clonotype was picked up many times. V and J are TRBV28 and TRBJ1-4; 9 nucleotides line up with TRBD1. CDR1 and CDR2 from the germline V gene are MDHEN and SYDVKM. The trim removed 5 bases at V and 5 bases at J, leaving 12 bases unmatched. This CDR3 contains 17 residues. This CDR3 is CASSPFSGGQGNEKLFF. The CDR3 coding sequence is TGTGCCAGCAGTCCCTTCAGCGGGGGACAGGGAAATGAAAAACTGTTTTTT. Variable domain in full (rest from reference TRBV28 and TRBJ1-4): DVKVTQSSRYLVKRTGEKVFLECVQDMDHENMFWYRQDPGLGLRLIYFSYDVKMKEKGDIPEGYSVSREKKERFSLILESASTNQTSMYLCASSPFSGGQGNEKLFFGSGTQLSVL.

On this clonotype itself: A read error may account for a junction end that differs from germline. The chain has TRBV2 and TRBJ2-7, with a possible D match to TRBD1 (6 bases). This CDR3 contains 15 residues. CDR1 is SNHLY, CDR2 FYNNEI, per germline. The CDR3 sequence is CASSKNRRGEPPTNF. DNA of the CDR3: TGTGCCAGCAGTAAAAACCGCAGGGGCGAACCCCCTACCAACTTC.

The rearrangement joins TRBV7-2 to TRBJ2-7; TRBD2 is a possible D gene (6 bases). With 6 bases removed from V and 3 bases from J, the gap between germline ends came to 15 bases. The CDR3 consists of 14 residues. The germline gives CDR1 SGHTA, CDR2 FQGNSA. The CDR3 reads CASSPTSELYEQYF. Here the CDR3 DNA reads TGTGCCAGCAGTCCGACTAGTGAACTCTACGAGCAGTACTTC.

This clonotype showed up just a few times. J is TRBJ2-7 and V is TRBV28; D is possibly TRBD1 (5 bases). CDR1 and CDR2 (germline): MDHEN, SYDVKM. Trimming took off 7 bases at V and 2 bases at J, with 9 bases between the two ends. This CDR3 has 12 amino acids. The CDR3 region is CASNDSTYEQYF. DNA for the CDR3: TGTGCCAGCAACGACAGTACCTACGAGCAGTACTTC.

This clonotype was counted between two and nine times. This may be a read error: a much more frequent sequence differs by one nucleotide. This chain connects TRBV9 to TRBJ2-5; D is ambiguous. From germline, CDR1 is SGDLS and CDR2 YYNGEE. CDR3 size: 12 residues. V was pared by 3 bases and J by 1 base, with 4 bases between. The CDR3 protein is CASSDPQETQYF. The DNA of the CDR3 is TGTGCCAGCAGCGATCCCCAAGAGACCCAGTACTTC.

The rearrangement joins TRBV20-1 to TRBJ2-1; 7 nucleotides align to TRBD1. There are 12 residues in the CDR3. The V segment lost 6 bases and the J segment 6 bases; nucleotides outside the gene matches: 5. CDR1 is DFQATT, CDR2 SNEGSKA, per germline (reference sequence). CDR3 DNA: TGCAGTGCCTTGACAGGGCTCAATGAGCAGTTCTTC. This gives the protein CSALTGLNEQFF.

This clonotype has more than one count but fewer than ten. The chain employs TRBV7-9 and TRBJ2-5; possibly TRBD1 for D (5 bases). The CDR3 runs to 9 residues. Trimming removed 10 bases at V and 5 bases at J, with 5 bases between. The germline V gene has CDR1 SEHNR and CDR2 FQNEAQ (reference sequence). The CDR3 is CAKGETQYF. The CDR3 region has the DNA TGTGCCAAGGGGGAGACCCAGTACTTC. Looking up the rest from reference TRBV7-9 and TRBJ2-5 gives the full variable domain: DTGVSQNPRHKITKRGQNVTFRCDPISEHNRLYWYRQTLGQGPEFLTYFQNEAQLEKSRLLSDRFSAERPKGSFSTLEIQRTEQGDSAMYLCAKGETQYFGPGTRLLVL.

This chain links TRBV3-1 with TRBJ2-1; TRBD2 matches at 7 bases. The CDR3 spans 18 residues. The ends lost 0 bases at V and 0 bases at J; junction bases unmatched: 8. Germline V gene sequence: CDR1 LGHDT, CDR2 YNNKEL (reference sequence). This CDR3 is CASSQEEGAGLSYNEQFF. The CDR3, as DNA: TGTGCCAGCAGCCAAGAGGAGGGAGCGGGACTCTCCTACAATGAGCAGTTCTTC.

In this sample, this clonotype turned up a few times. This chain connects TRBV6-6 to TRBJ2-7, with D perhaps matching TRBD1 or TRBD2 (5 bases each). The germline CDR1 and CDR2 sequences are MNHNY and SVGAGI (reference sequence). The CDR3 spans 14 residues. Trimming pared 6 bases from V and 4 bases from J, leaving 16 bases between. The CDR3 nucleotides are TGTGCCAGCAGCGCCGGGACGAGGGGATACGAGCAGTACTTC. This sequence encodes CASSAGTRGYEQYF.